This T cell receptor beta chain appears in the sequencing data of a study of CD8 T cells in ankylosing spondylitis. General observations from the study: Within matched ankylosing spondylitis synovial fluid, disease-linked clones were reportedly significantly enriched. CD8+ by phenotype, disease-linked clones were relatively rare in peripheral blood. What appeared characteristic of ankylosing spondylitis blood was a TCR beta motif of eight or nine highly homologous variants.

By quantitative 5'-RACE with molecular barcodes, the TCR beta libraries were made. MiXCR, run by TCRdb on the 5' RACE reads, gives a single entry per CDR3 protein. The data contain over 700,000 distinct CDR3 sequences, around 19% of them singletons. This clonotype was picked up many times. As yet, its antigen is unknown. The V segment lost 0 bases and the J segment 5 bases; nucleotides outside the gene matches: 1. Germline CDR1 MNHEY, CDR2 SVGAGI. CDR3 length equals 15 residues. V usage is TRBV6-5 and J usage is TRBJ1-6, with 7 nucleotides matching TRBD1. This sequence was found in a male donor with ankylosing spondylitis. Material: blood, either unsorted or a sorted T cell fraction (not recorded which). CDR3 sequence: CASSYSTGDNSPLHF. Written as DNA, the CDR3 is TGTGCCAGCAGTTACTCAACAGGGGATAATTCACCCCTCCACTTT.